This T cell receptor (beta chain) is from a study of blood T cell repertoires in COVID-19. Across the whole study: The origin of the acute and convalescent COVID-19 samples was the United States, Italy and Spain. T cells, B-cell-depleted T cells, or PBMCs provided the cDNA or gDNA that served as material.

This clone came up once. Authors' data handling: Reference gene primer amplification yielded estimated nucleated cell counts. Some clones are missing from TCRdb's copy, which holds only in-frame ones; the method was immunoSEQ multiplex PCR. For V, J and clone size, that table is used; D and trimming come from the DNA. The repertoire holds about 71,000 clones, with over 80% as singletons. The germline gives CDR1 MNHNY, CDR2 SVGAGI (reference sequence). The CDR3 loop spans 16 amino acids. V was clipped by 0 bases and J by 3 bases; unmatched bases: 3. The specimen was peripheral blood. The TCR comes from a woman aged 80 or older with acute or convalescent COVID-19. The chain employs TRBV6-6 and TRBJ2-7, with TRBD2 matching 12 bases. Written as DNA, the CDR3 is TGTGCCAGCAGTTACTCGAGGACTAGCGGGGACTACGAGCAGTACTTC. Residues: CASSYSRTSGDYEQYF.